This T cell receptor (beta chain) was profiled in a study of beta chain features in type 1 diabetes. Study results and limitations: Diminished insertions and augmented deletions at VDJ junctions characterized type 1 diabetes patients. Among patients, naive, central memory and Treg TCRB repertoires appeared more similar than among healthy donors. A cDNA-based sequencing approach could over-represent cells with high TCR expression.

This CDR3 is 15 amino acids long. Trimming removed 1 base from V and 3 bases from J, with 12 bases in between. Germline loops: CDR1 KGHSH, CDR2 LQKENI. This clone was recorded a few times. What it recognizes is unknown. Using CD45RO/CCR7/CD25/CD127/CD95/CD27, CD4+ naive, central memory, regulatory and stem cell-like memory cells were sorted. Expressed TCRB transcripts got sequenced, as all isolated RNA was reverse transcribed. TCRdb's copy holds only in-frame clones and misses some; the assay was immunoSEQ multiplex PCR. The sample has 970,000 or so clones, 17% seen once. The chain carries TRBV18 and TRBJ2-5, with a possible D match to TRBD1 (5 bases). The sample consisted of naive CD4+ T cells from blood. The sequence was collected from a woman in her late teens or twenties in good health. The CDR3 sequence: CASSPRGQSKETQYF. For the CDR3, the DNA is TGTGCCAGCTCACCACGGGGCCAGAGCAAAGAGACCCAGTACTTC.